This T cell receptor beta chain is drawn from a study of T cell changes during pregnancy in multiple sclerosis. The CDR3 runs to 13 residues. Germline CDR1 reads SGHRS; CDR2 reads YFSETQ. V lost 7 bases, J lost 2 bases, and 3 bases stayed unmatched. This table comes from immunoSEQ multiplex PCR, and its TCRdb copy is limited to in-frame clones, with some not included. The data hold more than 40,000 clones, with 91% observed a single time. The sample consisted of CD8+ T cells from peripheral blood mononuclear cells, taken after pregnancy. This chain joins TRBV5-1 and TRBJ2-7; 10 nucleotides line up with TRBD1. The sequence was collected from a female donor with multiple sclerosis, enrolled in a pregnancy study. The CDR3 sequence is CASRDRGTYEQYF. The CDR3 nucleotides are TGCGCCAGCCGGGACAGGGGTACCTACGAGCAGTACTTC.